A single sample is the source of the 20 T cell receptor beta chains below, sequenced in a study of cytomegalovirus exposure and HLA in healthy donors. PCR involved 60 Vbeta and 13 Jbeta primers. TCRdb's table, derived via immunoSEQ multiplex PCR, lists solely in-frame clones and lacks some. The table includes approximately 300,000 clones, just under 85% detected once. The sequenced sample consisted of PBMCs. The receptors here all came from a woman aged 40 to 50 in good health and CMV-seropositive.

The chain links TRBV5-4 to TRBJ2-6, with 7 bases fitting TRBD1. CDR3 length equals 16 residues. Per the germline V gene, CDR1 is SGHNT and CDR2 is YYREEE (reference sequence). V lost 5 bases to trimming and J lost 0 bases; unmatched junction nucleotides: 5. The CDR3 reads CASRTGVDSGANVLTF. The CDR3 region has the DNA TGTGCCAGCAGAACAGGGGTCGACTCTGGGGCCAACGTCCTGACTTTC.

This chain joins TRBV6-6 and TRBJ2-2, with D maybe TRBD1 (6 bases). Per the germline V gene, CDR1 is MNHNY and CDR2 is SVGAGI (reference sequence). With 8 bases removed from V and 5 bases from J, the gap between germline ends came to 18 bases. The CDR3 length is 15 residues. In DNA form, the CDR3 reads TGTGCCAGCGCAGTCGACCCAGGGGTAACCGGGGAGCTGTTTTTT. It translates to CASAVDPGVTGELFF.

The J gene is TRBJ2-4, the V gene TRBV7-2; 7 bases fit TRBD2. The CDR3 runs 14 residues. The germline CDR1 and CDR2 sequences are SGHTA and FQGNSA. J gave up 9 bases and V 5 bases, and 10 bases lay outside the gene matches. The CDR3 DNA follows: TGTGCCAGCAGCCCGACATCGGGGGGTTCCATTCAGTACTTC. The encoded protein is CASSPTSGGSIQYF. Looking up the rest from reference TRBV7-2 and TRBJ2-4 gives the full variable domain: GAGVSQSPSNKVTEKGKDVELRCDPISGHTALYWYRQSLGQGLEFLIYFQGNSAPDKSGLPSDRFSAERTGGSVSTLTIQRTQQEDSAVYLCASSPTSGGSIQYFGAGTRLSVL.

The rearrangement links TRBV7-8 to TRBJ2-7, with a possible D match to TRBD1 (6 bases). The CDR3 runs 16 residues. Looked up from germline, CDR1 is SGHVS and CDR2 is FQNEAQ. Trimming took 6 bases from V and 1 from J, leaving 19 bases between them. The CDR3 DNA is TGTGCCAGCAGGGGGGTGGGGGCAGGGAGTTCCTACGAGCAGTACTTC. Protein: CASRGVGAGSSYEQYF.

The chain recombines TRBV20-1 with TRBJ1-1; D is undetermined. V was pared by 0 bases and J by 7 bases, with 6 bases between. Germline loops: CDR1 DFQATT, CDR2 SNEGSKA (reference sequence). The CDR3 has 11 residues. This chain's CDR3 is CSARERGEAFF. The CDR3 DNA follows: TGCAGTGCTAGAGAGCGGGGTGAAGCTTTCTTT.

The V and J genes are TRBV6-1 and TRBJ2-2; D perhaps matches TRBD1 (5 bases). The CDR3 spans 15 residues. Trimming pared 2 bases from V and 3 bases from J, leaving 10 bases between. Germline loops: CDR1 MNHNS, CDR2 SASEGT. The CDR3 region has the DNA TGTGCCAGCAGTGAACTTGGGGCGGACACCGGGGAGCTGTTTTTT. Protein sequence: CASSELGADTGELFF.

The chain recombines TRBV10-3 with TRBJ1-5; TRBD1 is a possible D gene (6 bases). The CDR3 length is 17 residues. V shed 0 bases and J shed 0 bases, with 12 bases lying between them. Germline V gene lookup returns CDR1 ENHRY and CDR2 SYGVKD. For the CDR3, the DNA is TGTGCCATCAGTGAGTCCCGACAGGTCTATAGCAATCAGCCCCAGCATTTT. Encoded protein: CAISESRQVYSNQPQHF.

This clone was counted between two and nine times. The genes are TRBV5-1 and TRBJ1-1; TRBD1 might be the D (5 bases). The CDR3 consists of 15 residues. Germline assignment: CDR1 SGHRS and CDR2 YFSETQ. Trimming took off 1 base at V and 7 bases at J, with 17 bases between the two ends. The CDR3 protein is CASSLQSMQGSEAFF. The CDR3 bases are TGCGCCAGCAGCTTGCAGTCCATGCAGGGTAGTGAAGCTTTCTTT. Supplemented by reference TRBV5-1 and TRBJ1-1, the full variable domain reads KAGVTQTPRYLIKTRGQQVTLSCSPISGHRSVSWYQQTPGQGLQFLFEYFSETQRNKGNFPGRFSGRQFSNSRSEMNVSTLELGDSALYLCASSLQSMQGSEAFFGQGTRLTVV.

The rearrangement links TRBV7-9 to TRBJ1-1; unclear D gene. Germline CDR1 is SEHNR and CDR2 is FQNEAQ (reference sequence). This CDR3 is built from 12 residues. Trimming left V 3 bases short and J 4 bases short, with 6 bases between. In DNA form, the CDR3 reads TGTGCCAGCAGCTTGGAGAGCACTGAAGCTTTCTTT. Residues: CASSLESTEAFF.

This chain links TRBV11-2 with TRBJ1-1; no clear D. V lost 3 bases, J lost 2 bases, and 7 bases lay in between. This CDR3 is 13 amino acids long. Germline-derived CDR1 and CDR2 are SGHAT and FQNNGV. CDR3: CASSFRGNTEAFF. CDR3 bases: TGTGCCAGCAGCTTCCGGGGAAACACTGAAGCTTTCTTT.

The J gene is TRBJ2-5, the V gene TRBV5-6, with a possible D match to TRBD1 (5 bases). The CDR3 sequence is 16 residues long. From germline, CDR1 is SGHDT and CDR2 YYEEEE. Trimming stripped 0 bases from V and 2 bases from J, with 14 bases between. The CDR3 coding sequence is TGTGCCAGCAGCTTGGTAGGGCAGGGCTTACAAGAGACCCAGTACTTC. As protein: CASSLVGQGLQETQYF.

The chain is built from TRBV6-6 and TRBJ1-4, with no clear D. The CDR3 extends over 13 amino acids. V gave up 8 bases and J gave up 8 bases, with 15 bases separating them. In germline, CDR1 is MNHNY, CDR2 SVGAGI (reference sequence). In nucleotides, the CDR3 is TGTGCCAGCCGGACGGGTGGAGGCGAAAAACTGTTTTTT. Its translation is CASRTGGGEKLFF.

This clone turned up a few times. The J gene is TRBJ2-7, the V gene TRBV7-9; unclear D gene. V was trimmed by 2 bases and J by 5 bases, leaving 4 bases between them. Germline V CDR1 and CDR2: SEHNR, FQNEAQ (reference sequence). This CDR3 has 11 residues. The CDR3: CASSLSDEQYF. The CDR3 bases are TGTGCCAGCAGCTTATCGGACGAGCAGTACTTC.

J is TRBJ2-1 and V is TRBV29-1; 12 nucleotides line up with TRBD2. Germline V lookup: CDR1 SQVTM, CDR2 ANQGSEA. J lost 8 bases, V lost 7 bases, and 6 bases had no gene match. The CDR3 length is 13 residues. The CDR3 loop is CSARLAGEYEQFF. In DNA form, the CDR3 reads TGCAGCGCTAGACTAGCGGGAGAGTATGAGCAGTTCTTC.

V gene TRBV7-9 combines with J gene TRBJ2-7; no definite D call. Trimming took off 4 bases at V and 6 bases at J, with 10 bases between the two ends. CDR1 and CDR2 (germline): SEHNR, FQNEAQ (reference sequence). The CDR3 sequence is 12 residues long. CDR3 in amino acids: CASSSQSFEQYF. DNA of the CDR3: TGTGCCAGCAGCTCCCAGTCGTTCGAGCAGTACTTC.

This chain joins TRBV14 and TRBJ1-2; D remains ambiguous. CDR1 is SGHDN and CDR2 is FVKESK in the germline V gene. V gave up 1 base and J gave up 11 bases, with 8 bases separating them. This CDR3 is 11 amino acids long. The CDR3 DNA is TGTGCCAGCAGCCAAGGAGCCAGGTACACCTTC. Translation: CASSQGARYTF.

The rearrangement joins TRBV28 to TRBJ2-3, with 11 positions matching TRBD1. Unmatched junction bases numbered 9, after V lost 5 bases and J lost 2 bases. From germline, CDR1 is MDHEN and CDR2 SYDVKM. CDR3 length: 17 residues. CDR3: CASSASPGQGDTDTQYF. The CDR3 nucleotides are TGTGCCAGCAGTGCCTCGCCGGGACAGGGGGACACAGATACGCAGTATTTT.

Note on this clone: The identical CDR3 is also encoded by other nucleotide sequences in the sample. The V and J genes are TRBV6-5 and TRBJ1-2; 7 nucleotides line up with TRBD1. There are 15 residues in the CDR3. The ends lost 0 bases at V and 4 bases at J; junction bases unmatched: 5. CDR1 is MNHEY and CDR2 is SVGAGI in the germline V gene. CDR3 in amino acids: CASSYSLTGLYGYTF. The CDR3 nucleotides are TGTGCCAGCAGTTACTCGCTGACAGGGCTCTATGGCTACACCTTC.

In regard to this clone: Other DNA sequences from this sample encode an identical CDR3 as well. J is TRBJ1-1 and V is TRBV20-1; D perhaps matches TRBD1 (6 bases). CDR3 length: 11 residues. V was clipped by 6 bases and J by 1 base, with 6 bases between them. Germline CDR1 DFQATT, CDR2 SNEGSKA (reference sequence). The CDR3 DNA reads as TGCAGTGCCAGGGGGAACACTGAAGCTTTCTTT. This sequence encodes CSARGNTEAFF.

The chain employs TRBV14 and TRBJ2-3; a possible D gene is TRBD2 (5 bases). This CDR3 is built from 13 residues. The germline gives CDR1 SGHDN, CDR2 FVKESK. With 0 bases removed from V and 5 bases from J, the gap between germline ends came to 6 bases. The CDR3 DNA follows: TGTGCCAGCAGCCAAGATGGAGGAGATACGCAGTATTTT. Amino acids: CASSQDGGDTQYF.